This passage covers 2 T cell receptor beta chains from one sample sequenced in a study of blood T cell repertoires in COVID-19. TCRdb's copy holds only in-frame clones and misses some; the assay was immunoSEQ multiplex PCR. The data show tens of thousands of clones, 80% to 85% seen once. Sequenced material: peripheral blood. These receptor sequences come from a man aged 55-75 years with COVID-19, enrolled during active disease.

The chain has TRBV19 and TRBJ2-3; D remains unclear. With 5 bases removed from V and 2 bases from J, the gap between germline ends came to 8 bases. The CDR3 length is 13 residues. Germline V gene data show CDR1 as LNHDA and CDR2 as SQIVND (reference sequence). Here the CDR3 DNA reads TGTGCCAGTAGTTACTCTCACACAGATACGCAGTATTTT. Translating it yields CASSYSHTDTQYF.

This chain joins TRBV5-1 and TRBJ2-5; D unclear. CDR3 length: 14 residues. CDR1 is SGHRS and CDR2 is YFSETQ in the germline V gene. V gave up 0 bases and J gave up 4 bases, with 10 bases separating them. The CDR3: CASSLAQYGETQYF. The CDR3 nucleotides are TGCGCCAGCAGCTTGGCACAGTATGGAGAGACCCAGTACTTC.